This TCR beta chain was sequenced for a study of OX40 agonist ivuxolimab in advanced cancers. Study background: Cancers in dose escalation were hepatocellular, melanoma, renal cell and head and neck. Study-wide findings and caveats: The antigen specificity of the peripheral T cells (those that were expanded) was not determined.

Any history of autoimmune disease or systemic immunosuppression disqualified patients. On this clone itself: What it recognizes is unknown.

Data came from immunoSEQ multiplex PCR; TCRdb stores just in-frame clones and leaves some out. This table holds 25,000 to 35,000 clones, just over 90% found once. The CDR3 is made up of 15 amino acids. CDR1 is MRHNA and CDR2 is SNTAGT in the germline V gene. The V and J ends lost 4 bases and 1 base, in that order; junction bases with no gene match: 4. This clonotype was sampled from an adult with an advanced solid tumor such as melanoma, head and neck, liver or kidney cancer. This sample comprised CD4+ or CD8+ T cells sorted from blood, obtained in a trial of the OX40 agonist ivuxolimab. The chain couples TRBV6-4 to TRBJ2-1; 7 bases match TRBD1. CDR3 sequence (DNA): TGTGCCAGCAGTGGGGACAGAAGTTCCTACAATGAGCAGTTCTTC. This gives the protein CASSGDRSSYNEQFF.